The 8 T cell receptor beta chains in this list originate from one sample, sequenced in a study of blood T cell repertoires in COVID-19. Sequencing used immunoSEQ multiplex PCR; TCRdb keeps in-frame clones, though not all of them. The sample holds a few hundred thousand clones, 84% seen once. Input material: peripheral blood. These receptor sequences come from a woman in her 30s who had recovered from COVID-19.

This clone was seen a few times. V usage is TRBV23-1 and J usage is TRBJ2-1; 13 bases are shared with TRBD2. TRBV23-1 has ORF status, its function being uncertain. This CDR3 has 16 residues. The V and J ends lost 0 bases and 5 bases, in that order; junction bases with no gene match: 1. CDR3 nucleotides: TGCGCCAGCAGTCAATCCACTAGCGGGAGGGACAATGAGCAGTTCTTC. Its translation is CASSQSTSGRDNEQFF.

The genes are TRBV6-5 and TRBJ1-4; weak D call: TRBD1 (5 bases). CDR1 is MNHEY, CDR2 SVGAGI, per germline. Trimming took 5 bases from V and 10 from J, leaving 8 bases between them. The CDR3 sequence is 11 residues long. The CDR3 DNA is TGTGCCAGCAGTCAGGGTGGAAAACTGTTTTTT. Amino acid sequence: CASSQGGKLFF.

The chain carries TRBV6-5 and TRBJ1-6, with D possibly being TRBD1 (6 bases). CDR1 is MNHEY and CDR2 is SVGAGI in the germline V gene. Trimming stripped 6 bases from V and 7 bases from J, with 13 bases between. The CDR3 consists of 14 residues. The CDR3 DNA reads TGTGCCAGCAGAAATAGGGGGTTGAATTCACCCCTCCACTTT. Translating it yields CASRNRGLNSPLHF.

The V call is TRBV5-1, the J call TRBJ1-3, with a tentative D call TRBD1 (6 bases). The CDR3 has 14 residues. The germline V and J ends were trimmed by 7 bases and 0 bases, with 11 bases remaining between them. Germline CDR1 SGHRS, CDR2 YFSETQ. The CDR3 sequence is CASGSDSSGNTIYF. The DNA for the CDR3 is TGCGCCAGCGGCTCGGACAGCTCTGGAAACACCATATATTTT.

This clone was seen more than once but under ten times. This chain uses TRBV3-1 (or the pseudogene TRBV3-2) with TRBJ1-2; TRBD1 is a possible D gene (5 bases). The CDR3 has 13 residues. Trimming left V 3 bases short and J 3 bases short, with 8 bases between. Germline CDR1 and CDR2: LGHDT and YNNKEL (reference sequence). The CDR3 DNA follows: TGTGCCAGCAGCCAGGGGGAGGACTATGGCTACACCTTC. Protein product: CASSQGEDYGYTF.

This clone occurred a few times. CDR3 residues: CASGHPRHYGYTF. The CDR3 bases are TGCGCCAGCGGTCACCCGAGGCACTATGGCTACACCTTC. This chain connects TRBV5-1 to TRBJ1-2; D is ambiguous. V was trimmed by 7 bases and J by 3 bases, leaving 13 bases between them. The length of the CDR3 is 13 residues. Germline CDR1 is SGHRS and CDR2 is YFSETQ.

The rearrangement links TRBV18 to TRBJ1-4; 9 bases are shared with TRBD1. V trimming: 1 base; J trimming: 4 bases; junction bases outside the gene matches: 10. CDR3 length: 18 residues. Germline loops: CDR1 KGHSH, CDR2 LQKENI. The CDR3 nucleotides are TGTGCCAGCTCACCACGGGGACAGGGAGGCTTTGGTAATGAAAAACTGTTTTTT. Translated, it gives CASSPRGQGGFGNEKLFF.

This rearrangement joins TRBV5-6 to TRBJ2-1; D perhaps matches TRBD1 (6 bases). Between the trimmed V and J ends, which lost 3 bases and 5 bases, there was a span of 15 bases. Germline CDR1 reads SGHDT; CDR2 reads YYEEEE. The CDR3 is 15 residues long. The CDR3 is CASSSNRVVNNEQFF. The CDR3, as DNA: TGTGCCAGCAGCTCAAACAGGGTAGTGAACAATGAGCAGTTCTTC.